Reported below is one T cell receptor (beta chain). V lost 1 base and J lost 3, with 9 bases in between. Germline CDR1 SGHTA, CDR2 FQGNSA. The CDR3 is 14 amino acids. The data stem from a study of blood T cell repertoires in COVID-19. Repertoires were generated with immunoSEQ multiplex PCR, while TCRdb's copy carries only in-frame clones and drops some. The table includes 65,000 to 95,000 clones, 70% to 90% detected once. The clonotype was recovered from a man aged 30-40 years with acute or convalescent COVID-19. The chain uses TRBV7-2 and TRBJ1-2; no definite D call. Sequenced sample: peripheral blood. CDR3 nucleotides: TGTGCCAGCAGCTTAGGGAGCTCGGACTATGGCTACACCTTC. This translates into CASSLGSSDYGYTF.